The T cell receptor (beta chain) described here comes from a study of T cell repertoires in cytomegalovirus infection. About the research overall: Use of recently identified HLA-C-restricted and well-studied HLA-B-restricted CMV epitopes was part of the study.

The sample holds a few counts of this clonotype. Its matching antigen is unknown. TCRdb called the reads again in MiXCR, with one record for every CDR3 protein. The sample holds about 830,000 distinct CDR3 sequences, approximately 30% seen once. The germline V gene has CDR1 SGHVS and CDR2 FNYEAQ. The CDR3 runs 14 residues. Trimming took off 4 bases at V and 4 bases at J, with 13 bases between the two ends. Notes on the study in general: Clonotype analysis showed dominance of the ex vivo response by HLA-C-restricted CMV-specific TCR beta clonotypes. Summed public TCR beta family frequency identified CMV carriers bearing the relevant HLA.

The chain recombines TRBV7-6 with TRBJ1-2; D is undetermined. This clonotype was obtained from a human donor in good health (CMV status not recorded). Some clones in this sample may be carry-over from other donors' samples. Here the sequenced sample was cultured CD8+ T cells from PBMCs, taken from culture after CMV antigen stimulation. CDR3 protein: CASSYDTVGYGYTF. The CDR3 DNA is TGTGCCAGCAGCTACGACACCGTGGGCTATGGCTACACCTTC.